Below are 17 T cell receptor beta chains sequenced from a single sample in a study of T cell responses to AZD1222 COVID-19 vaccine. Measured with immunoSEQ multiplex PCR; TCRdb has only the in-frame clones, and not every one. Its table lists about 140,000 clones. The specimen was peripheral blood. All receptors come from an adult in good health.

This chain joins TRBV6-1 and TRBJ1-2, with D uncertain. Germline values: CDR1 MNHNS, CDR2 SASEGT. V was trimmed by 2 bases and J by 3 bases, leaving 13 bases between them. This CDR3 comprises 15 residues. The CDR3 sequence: CASSEPWTKDYGYTF. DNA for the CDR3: TGTGCCAGCAGTGAACCGTGGACGAAAGACTATGGCTACACCTTC.

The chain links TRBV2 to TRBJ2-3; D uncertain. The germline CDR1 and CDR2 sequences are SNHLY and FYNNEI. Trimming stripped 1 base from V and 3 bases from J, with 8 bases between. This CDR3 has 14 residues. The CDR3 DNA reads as TGTGCCAGCAGTGAAGGGATGTGGACAGATACGCAGTATTTT. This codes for CASSEGMWTDTQYF.

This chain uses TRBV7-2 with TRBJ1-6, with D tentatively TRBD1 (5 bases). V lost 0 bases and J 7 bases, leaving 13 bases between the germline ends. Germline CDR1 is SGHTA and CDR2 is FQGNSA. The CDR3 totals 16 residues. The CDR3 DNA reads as TGTGCCAGCAGCTTAGCGTCGGGACGGACGAATTCACCCCTCCACTTT. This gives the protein CASSLASGRTNSPLHF.

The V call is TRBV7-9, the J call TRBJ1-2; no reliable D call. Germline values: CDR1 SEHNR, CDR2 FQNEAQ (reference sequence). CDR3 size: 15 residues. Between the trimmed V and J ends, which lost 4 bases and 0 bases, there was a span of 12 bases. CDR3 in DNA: TGTGCCAGCAGCTCAGGATTACACACTAACTATGGCTACACCTTC. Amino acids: CASSSGLHTNYGYTF.

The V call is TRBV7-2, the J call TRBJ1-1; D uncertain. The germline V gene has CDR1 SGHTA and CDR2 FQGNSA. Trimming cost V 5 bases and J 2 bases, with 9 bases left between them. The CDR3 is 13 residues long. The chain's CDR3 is CASSPAGNTEAFF. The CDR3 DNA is TGTGCCAGCAGCCCGGCCGGCAACACTGAAGCTTTCTTT.

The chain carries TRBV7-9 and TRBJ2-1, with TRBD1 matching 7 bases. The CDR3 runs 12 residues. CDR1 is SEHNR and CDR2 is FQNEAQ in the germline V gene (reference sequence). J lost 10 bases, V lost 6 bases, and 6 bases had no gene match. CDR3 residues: CASSWGQREQFF. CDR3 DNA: TGTGCCAGCAGTTGGGGACAGAGGGAGCAGTTCTTC.

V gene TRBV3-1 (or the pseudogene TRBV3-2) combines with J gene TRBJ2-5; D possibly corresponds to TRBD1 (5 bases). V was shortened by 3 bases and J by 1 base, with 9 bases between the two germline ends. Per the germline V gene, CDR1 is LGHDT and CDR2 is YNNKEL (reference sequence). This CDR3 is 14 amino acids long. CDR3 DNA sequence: TGTGCCAGCAGCCAGTTGGACATCCAAGAGACCCAGTACTTC. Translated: CASSQLDIQETQYF.

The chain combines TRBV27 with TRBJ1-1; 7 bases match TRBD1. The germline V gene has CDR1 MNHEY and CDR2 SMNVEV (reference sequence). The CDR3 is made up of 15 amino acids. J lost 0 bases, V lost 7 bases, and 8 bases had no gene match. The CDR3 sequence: CASTGQSPMNTEAFF. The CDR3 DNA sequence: TGTGCCAGCACGGGACAGTCACCTATGAACACTGAAGCTTTCTTT.

In nucleotides, the CDR3 is TGTGCCAGCAGCGGGACCTCGGGACTAGCGGGAGAGCAGTTCTTC. Translated, it gives CASSGTSGLAGEQFF. The chain recombines TRBV9 with TRBJ2-1, with TRBD2 matching 13 bases. The CDR3 loop spans 15 amino acids. The junction had 7 bases not matched to a gene; V was cut back by 3 bases and J by 10 bases. CDR1 is SGDLS, CDR2 YYNGEE, per germline.

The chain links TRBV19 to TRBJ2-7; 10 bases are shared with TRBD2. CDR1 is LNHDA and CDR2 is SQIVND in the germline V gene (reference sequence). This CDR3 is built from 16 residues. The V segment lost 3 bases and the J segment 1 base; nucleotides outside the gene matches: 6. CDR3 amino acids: CASSMQVAGGSYEQYF. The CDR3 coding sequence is TGTGCCAGTAGTATGCAGGTAGCGGGGGGATCCTACGAGCAGTACTTC.

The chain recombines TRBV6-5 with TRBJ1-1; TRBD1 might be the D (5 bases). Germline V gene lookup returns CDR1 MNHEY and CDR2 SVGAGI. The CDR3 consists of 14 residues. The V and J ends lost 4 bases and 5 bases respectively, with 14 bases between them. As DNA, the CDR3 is TGTGCCAGCAGTTTGCACAGGCGAGGAACTGAAGCTTTCTTT. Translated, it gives CASSLHRRGTEAFF.

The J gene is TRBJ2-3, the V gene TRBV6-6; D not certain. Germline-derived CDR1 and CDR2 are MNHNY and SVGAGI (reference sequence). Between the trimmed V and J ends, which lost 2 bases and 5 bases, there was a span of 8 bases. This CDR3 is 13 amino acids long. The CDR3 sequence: CASSYPDGDTQYF. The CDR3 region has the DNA TGTGCCAGCAGTTACCCGGACGGAGATACGCAGTATTTT.

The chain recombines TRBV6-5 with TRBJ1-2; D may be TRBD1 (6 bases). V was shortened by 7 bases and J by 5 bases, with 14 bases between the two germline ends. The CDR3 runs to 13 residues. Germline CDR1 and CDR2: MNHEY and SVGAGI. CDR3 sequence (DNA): TGTGCCAGCACCCTCGGAACAGGGTATGGCTACACCTTC. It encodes CASTLGTGYGYTF.

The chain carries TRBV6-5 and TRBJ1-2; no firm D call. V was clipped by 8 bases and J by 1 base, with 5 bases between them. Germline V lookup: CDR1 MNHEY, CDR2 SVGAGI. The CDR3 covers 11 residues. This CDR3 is CASHDNYGYTF. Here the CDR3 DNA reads TGTGCCAGCCACGATAACTATGGCTACACCTTC.

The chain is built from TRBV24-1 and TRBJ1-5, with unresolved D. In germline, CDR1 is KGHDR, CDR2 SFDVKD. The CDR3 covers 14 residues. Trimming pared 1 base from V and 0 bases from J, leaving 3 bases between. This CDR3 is CATSDFGSNQPQHF. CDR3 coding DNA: TGTGCCACCAGTGATTTTGGTAGCAATCAGCCCCAGCATTTT.

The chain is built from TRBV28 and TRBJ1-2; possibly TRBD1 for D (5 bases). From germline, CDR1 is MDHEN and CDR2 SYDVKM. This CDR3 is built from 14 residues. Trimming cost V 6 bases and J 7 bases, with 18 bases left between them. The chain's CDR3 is CASRGVAGYGGYTF. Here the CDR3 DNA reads TGTGCCAGCAGGGGGGTTGCGGGGTACGGTGGCTACACCTTC.

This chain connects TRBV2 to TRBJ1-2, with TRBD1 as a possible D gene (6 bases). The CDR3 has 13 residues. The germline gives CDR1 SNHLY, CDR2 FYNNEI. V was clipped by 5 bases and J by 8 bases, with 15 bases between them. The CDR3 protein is CASSTSGEEGYTF. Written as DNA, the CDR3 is TGTGCCAGCAGTACGTCAGGGGAGGAGGGCTACACCTTC.